This T cell receptor beta chain was observed in a study of response to subunit inactivated influenza vaccine. As concerns this clonotype: Its cognate antigen is unknown.

Study conclusions and caveats: The authors proposed limited new T cell recruitment per seasonal influenza vaccination.

From germline, CDR1 is LGHNA and CDR2 YNFKEQ. This CDR3 has 12 amino acids. The V end lost 1 base, the J end lost 3 bases, and 3 bases lay between the germline ends. Using its own MiXCR run on the RT-PCR reads, TCRdb lists one record per CDR3 protein. Altogether 750,000 to 850,000 distinct CDR3 sequences are present, less than 20% being singletons, with the ten largest covering approximately 10%. This specimen was PBMCs from blood, taken approximately 5 days after vaccination. The chain couples TRBV4-2 to TRBJ2-5; D gene ambiguous. This TCR derives from a man aged 50 to 60 who received an inactivated influenza vaccine. In DNA, the CDR3 is TGTGCCAGCAGCCAAGGGAAAGAGACCCAGTACTTC. This translates into CASSQGKETQYF.